The T cell receptor (beta chain) described here comes from a study of shared clonotypes between healthy human individuals. Profiling relied on immunoSEQ multiplex PCR, and the TCRdb table lists in-frame clones only, not all of them. The table records approximately 530,000 clones, less than 96% of them present only once. Germline V gene lookup returns CDR1 SGDLS and CDR2 YYNGEE. This CDR3 contains 15 residues. V gave up 0 bases and J gave up 1 base, with 8 bases separating them. The chain uses TRBV9 and TRBJ2-1, with D perhaps TRBD2 (5 bases). Sequenced sample: naive CD4+ T cells sorted from blood. Subset denoted: CD45RA+ positively selected. The source is a young woman in good health. Written as DNA, the CDR3 is TGTGCCAGCAGCGTAGCGGGGTTTTCCTACAATGAGCAGTTCTTC. Its protein is CASSVAGFSYNEQFF.